Shown below are 15 T cell receptor beta chains from a single sample sequenced in a study of early T cells in non-severe SARS-CoV-2 infection. TCRdb redid the calling of the 5' RACE reads with MiXCR, one entry per CDR3 protein. The table records more than 70,000 distinct CDR3 sequences, roughly 15% of them present only once. The sample consisted of whole blood. The receptor set was obtained from an adult who was a healthcare worker with PCR-confirmed SARS-CoV-2 infection or an uninfected control (not recorded which).

The chain is built from TRBV9 and TRBJ1-1; D might be TRBD1 (5 bases). The CDR3 spans 13 residues. Germline V gives CDR1 SGDLS, CDR2 YYNGEE. Trimming shortened V by 4 bases and J by 1 base, and 8 bases separated the two germline ends. The CDR3 loop reads CASSRQTNTEAFF. In nucleotides, the CDR3 is TGTGCCAGCAGCCGACAGACGAACACTGAAGCTTTCTTT.

In this sample, this clonotype turned up many times. The V gene is TRBV20-1, the J gene TRBJ2-5; D is perhaps TRBD2 (6 bases). V dropped 2 bases and J dropped 1 base, with 14 bases sitting between them. The CDR3 length is 15 residues. Germline CDR1 and CDR2: DFQATT and SNEGSKA (reference sequence). CDR3 sequence reads: CSARTGAPVQETQYF. The DNA for the CDR3 is TGCAGTGCTAGAACGGGAGCACCCGTCCAAGAGACCCAGTACTTC.

This clonotype has more than one count but fewer than ten. The V and J genes are TRBV28 and TRBJ2-5; 7 nucleotides line up with TRBD1. CDR3 length: 11 amino acids. With 3 bases clipped from V and 14 bases from J, the junction kept 6 bases outside the gene matches. The germline V gene has CDR1 MDHEN and CDR2 SYDVKM. The CDR3 sequence is CASSLPDRVYF. The CDR3 DNA reads TGTGCCAGCAGTTTGCCAGACAGGGTCTACTTC.

This sequence joins TRBV2 and TRBJ2-1, with D unresolved. V lost 8 bases and J 9 bases, leaving 5 bases between the germline ends. The length of the CDR3 is 9 residues. Germline CDR1 SNHLY, CDR2 FYNNEI. This chain's CDR3 is CASGPEQFF. The CDR3 DNA sequence: TGTGCCAGCGGGCCTGAGCAGTTCTTC.

This clonotype showed up many times. This chain joins TRBV27 and TRBJ2-7; D is perhaps TRBD1 or TRBD2 (5 bases each). Germline CDR1 reads MNHEY; CDR2 reads SMNVEV (reference sequence). Trimming stripped 6 bases from V and 2 bases from J, with 11 bases between. The CDR3 runs 13 residues. CDR3 nucleotides: TGTGCCAGCAGGGGACCGACCCCCTACGAGCAGTACTTC. It yields the protein CASRGPTPYEQYF.

The chain uses TRBV11-2 and TRBJ2-5, with TRBD1 matching 12 bases. V shed 5 bases, J shed 4 bases, and the junction held 8 bases outside the gene matches. CDR3 size: 16 residues. From germline, CDR1 is SGHAT and CDR2 FQNNGV. Here the CDR3 DNA reads TGTGCCAGCAGCGGCCTTGGGACAGGGGGCGGAGAGACCCAGTACTTC. Amino acid sequence: CASSGLGTGGGETQYF.

This clonotype was seen a few times. The V and J genes are TRBV20-1 and TRBJ2-1; D might be TRBD2 (6 bases). CDR3 length: 16 residues. V shed 0 bases and J shed 0 bases, with 12 bases lying between them. The V gene's germline CDR1 is DFQATT and CDR2 SNEGSKA (reference sequence). CDR3 protein: CSARDRASVSYNEQFF. DNA of the CDR3: TGCAGTGCTAGAGATCGTGCTAGCGTCTCCTACAATGAGCAGTTCTTC.

This clonotype has just a few counts. The chain couples TRBV11-2 to TRBJ2-2, with no clear D. With 2 bases removed from V and 6 bases from J, the gap between germline ends came to 16 bases. Per the germline V gene, CDR1 is SGHAT and CDR2 is FQNNGV. CDR3 length: 16 amino acids. The CDR3 DNA is TGTGCCAGCAGCTTACCGAATTTTGGTACCGCCGGGGAGCTGTTTTTT. Its translation: CASSLPNFGTAGELFF.

This clonotype was counted a few times. The rearrangement links TRBV29-1 to TRBJ2-7; D perhaps matches TRBD2 (6 bases). CDR1 is SQVTM, CDR2 ANQGSEA, per germline. Trimming removed 4 bases at V and 4 bases at J, with 17 bases between. The CDR3 runs to 14 residues. CDR3 protein: CSVVLERREYEQYF. The CDR3 nucleotides are TGCAGCGTTGTTCTAGAGCGGAGGGAATACGAGCAGTACTTC.

With regard to this clonotype: This may stem from a read error, because a much larger clone lies one nucleotide away. The chain joins TRBV27 to TRBJ2-1; D is perhaps TRBD2 (6 bases). Germline CDR1 MNHEY, CDR2 SMNVEV (reference sequence). This CDR3 is built from 18 residues. Trimming cost V 3 bases and J 0 bases, with 18 bases left between them. The CDR3: CASSFPPRAGSSYNEQFF. CDR3 in DNA: TGTGCCAGCAGTTTCCCCCCTCGGGCGGGGAGCTCCTACAATGAGCAGTTCTTC.

The chain has TRBV6-5 and TRBJ2-7; TRBD1 matches at 11 bases. CDR1 is MNHEY and CDR2 is SVGAGI in the germline V gene. There are 13 residues in the CDR3. Trimming took 8 bases from V and 6 from J; bases not matched to a gene: 6. CDR3 amino acids: CASSDRGRGEQYF. CDR3 coding DNA: TGTGCCAGCTCGGACAGGGGGCGAGGCGAGCAGTACTTC.

This clonotype showed up just a few times. The chain links TRBV2 to TRBJ2-5, with 12 nucleotides matching TRBD2. CDR1 and CDR2 from the germline V gene are SNHLY and FYNNEI. Germline trimming cut 6 bases from V and 1 base from J; bases unmatched to any gene: 15. The CDR3 contains 19 residues. CDR3 protein: CASSFSPSGGAGSQETQYF. CDR3 bases: TGTGCCAGCAGCTTCAGTCCTAGCGGGGGGGCCGGATCCCAAGAGACCCAGTACTTC.

As DNA, the CDR3 is TGTGCCAGCAGTGTCGATGGGAGCTATGGCTACACCTTC. Protein product: CASSVDGSYGYTF. This chain connects TRBV2 to TRBJ1-2; D is unclear. Germline CDR1 reads SNHLY; CDR2 reads FYNNEI. Trimming cost V 4 bases and J 4 bases, with 10 bases left between them. CDR3 length equals 13 residues.

This clonotype was counted ten times or more. The chain links TRBV6-5 to TRBJ2-7; D unclear. The CDR3 spans 13 residues. Germline V gene sequence: CDR1 MNHEY, CDR2 SVGAGI. V gave up 2 bases and J gave up 1 base, with 6 bases separating them. DNA for the CDR3: TGTGCCAGCAGTTACAGTGATTCCTACGAGCAGTACTTC. It translates to CASSYSDSYEQYF.

This clonotype was detected only a few times. The rearrangement joins TRBV18 to TRBJ2-5; a weak D match, TRBD1 (6 bases). Germline CDR1 and CDR2: KGHSH and LQKENI. This CDR3 is 16 amino acids long. V lost 3 bases to trimming and J lost 3 bases, with 17 bases between them. The CDR3 loop is CASSPRQGSSEETQYF. Written as DNA, the CDR3 is TGTGCCAGCTCACCTCGGCAGGGGTCGAGCGAAGAGACCCAGTACTTC.